The sequence of this TCR beta chain was determined in a study of blood T cell repertoires in COVID-19. About the research overall: Acute and convalescent COVID-19 samples came from the United States, Italy and Spain. From T cells, B-cell-depleted T cells, or PBMCs came the material, which was cDNA or gDNA.

The CDR3 is 16 residues long. V was trimmed by 0 bases and J by 4 bases, leaving 15 bases between them. CDR1 is LGHNA, CDR2 YNFKEQ, per germline. In the original workflow: Reference gene primer amplification gave estimated nucleated cell counts. Produced via immunoSEQ multiplex PCR; TCRdb's table is partial and in-frame only. The V and J calls and clone size come from that table; D and trimming were worked out from the DNA. The sample contains roughly 38,000 clones, about 86% of which appear only once. This rearrangement joins TRBV4-2 to TRBJ1-2; D perhaps matches TRBD1 (5 bases). This sequence originates from a man between 65 and 85 years old with acute or convalescent COVID-19. Sequenced input: peripheral blood. The CDR3 is CASSQDSGQGSYGYTF. The CDR3 DNA is TGTGCCAGCAGCCAAGATAGTGGGCAGGGATCCTATGGCTACACCTTC.